This T cell receptor beta chain was found in a study of naive and memory T cell subsets. Study results and caveats: Especially in CD8 cells, naive repertoires contained a few larger clonotypes, possibly CD45RA-re-expressing memory cells. Over 90% of naive TCR sequences appeared only once after error correction, unlike memory subsets. In CD4 and CD8 cells, diversity dropped from naive through EMRA.

Both TRBC1 and TRBC2 were covered by a beta constant-region primer of two equimolar oligonucleotides. Ligated cDNA was amplified by four rounds of PCR with nested alpha and beta constant-region primers and SP2. Each CDR3 protein is one row after TCRdb ran MiXCR on the UMI-ligation and nested PCR reads. Of about 150,000 distinct CDR3 sequences listed, under 25% are singletons. This clonotype has more than one count but fewer than ten. Its antigen is unidentified. Four subsets defined by CD45RA and CD27 were sorted after CD3, CD4, CD8 and live/dead staining. Sequences were obtained from naive CD4+ T cells from blood. The clonotype was recovered from a human donor in good health.

This CDR3 is CASSPPGQVYSGANVLTF. In nucleotides, the CDR3 is TGTGCCAGCTCACCTCCGGGACAGGTTTACTCTGGGGCCAACGTCCTGACTTTC. This chain joins TRBV18 and TRBJ2-6, with 8 bases fitting TRBD1. V shed 3 bases and J 0 bases; nucleotides not matched to a gene: 7. The CDR3 contains 18 residues. Germline CDR1 KGHSH, CDR2 LQKENI.